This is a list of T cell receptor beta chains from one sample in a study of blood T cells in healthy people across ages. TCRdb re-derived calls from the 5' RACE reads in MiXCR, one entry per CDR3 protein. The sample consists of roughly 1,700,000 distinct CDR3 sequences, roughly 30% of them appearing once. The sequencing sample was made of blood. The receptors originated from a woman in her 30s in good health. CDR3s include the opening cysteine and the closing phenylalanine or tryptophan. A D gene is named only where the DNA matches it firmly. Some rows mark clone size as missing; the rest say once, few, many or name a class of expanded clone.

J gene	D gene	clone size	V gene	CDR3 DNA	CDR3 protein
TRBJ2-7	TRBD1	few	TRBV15	TGTGCCACCAGCAGGGGACAGGAGGACGAGCAGTACTTC	CATSRGQEDEQYF
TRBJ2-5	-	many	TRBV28	TGTGCCAGCAGTTGGGGCTGGGGTAGAGGGGAGACCCAGTACTTC	CASSWGWGRGETQYF
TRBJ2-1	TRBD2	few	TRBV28	TGTGCCAGCAGTTTAAGGCTAGCGGGGTTGTATGAGCAGTTCTTC	CASSLRLAGLYEQFF
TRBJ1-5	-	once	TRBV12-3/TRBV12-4	TGTGCCAGCAGTTGGTTGCCCAGGGGAGAATTGTTTAATCAGCCCCAGCATTTT	CASSWLPRGELFNQPQHF
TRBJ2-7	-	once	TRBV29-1	TGCAGCGTTGAAGGGGGGGAATGGCCCTACGAGCAGTACTTC	CSVEGGEWPYEQYF
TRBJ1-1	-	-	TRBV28	TGTGCCAGCAGTTTACCAGGGTGGGAAGCTTTCTTT	CASSLPGWEAFF
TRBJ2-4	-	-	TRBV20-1	TGCAGTGCCCCAGGGGATGAGCAGTACTTC	CSAPGDEQYF
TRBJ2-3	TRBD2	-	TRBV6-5	TGTGCCAGCAGTTACACAGGGACTAGCGGGAGGGCCAACCATACGCAGTATTTT	CASSYTGTSGRANHTQYF
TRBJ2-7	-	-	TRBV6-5	TGTGCCAGCAGTTCAGGGTTGGACGAGCAGTACTTC	CASSSGLDEQYF
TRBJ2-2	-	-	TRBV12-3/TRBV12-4	TGTGCCAGCAGTTCCACTACTTACACCGGGGAGCTGTTTTTT	CASSSTTYTGELFF
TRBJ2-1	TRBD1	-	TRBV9	TGTGCCAGCAGCCAAACCGGGCCAGGGGGCGGTGAGCAGTTCTTC	CASSQTGPGGGEQFF
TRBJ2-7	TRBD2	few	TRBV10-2	TGCGCCAGCAGTGAAGTTCCTAGCGGCACTAAATACGAGCAGTACTTC	CASSEVPSGTKYEQYF
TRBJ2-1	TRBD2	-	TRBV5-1	TGCGCCAGCCGTACCAGCAGCGGGGGCCACTCTAACAATGAGCAGTTCTTC	CASRTSSGGHSNNEQFF
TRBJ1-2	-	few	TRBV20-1	TGCAGTGCTAGTTTGGGAGTTACACCCAACTGTGGCTACACCTTC	CSASLGVTPNCGYTF
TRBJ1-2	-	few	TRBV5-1	TGTGCCAGCAGTCCCGGACAGACCTCTGGCTATGGCTACACCTTC	CASSPGQTSGYGYTF
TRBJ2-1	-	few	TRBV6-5	TGTGCCAGCAGATCCTCTGGGGGGAGTGAGCAGTTCTTC	CASRSSGGSEQFF
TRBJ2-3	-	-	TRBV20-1	TGCAGTGCCACGACTCGGCGGCGCACAGATACGCAGTATTTT	CSATTRRRTDTQYF
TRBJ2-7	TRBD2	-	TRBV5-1	TGCGCCAGCAGCTTGAATGGGGAGGGGAACGAGCAGTACTTC	CASSLNGEGNEQYF
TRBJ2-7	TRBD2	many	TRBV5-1	TGCGCCAGCGCGATTCTAGCGGGTCTATCCTACGAGCAGTACTTC	CASAILAGLSYEQYF
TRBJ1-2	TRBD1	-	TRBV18	TGTGCCAGCTCACCTCTACAGGGGAGCTATGGCTACACCTTC	CASSPLQGSYGYTF
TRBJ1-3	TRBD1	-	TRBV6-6	TGTGCCAGCAGTTACAGGGGACAGGGAAACACCATATATTTT	CASSYRGQGNTIYF
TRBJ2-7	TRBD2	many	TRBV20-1	TGCAGTGCTAGAGATAGGACTAGCGTCACCTACGAGCAGTACTTC	CSARDRTSVTYEQYF
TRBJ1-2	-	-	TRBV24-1	TGTGCCACCAGTGATCGAGACAGTGGGTATGGCTACACCTTC	CATSDRDSGYGYTF
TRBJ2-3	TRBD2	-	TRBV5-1	TGCGCCAGCAAGGGCGGGGGGGCCTTAGATACGCAGTATTTT	CASKGGGALDTQYF
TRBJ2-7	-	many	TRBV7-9	TGTGCCAGCAGCACAGAGGTGATAGGTTCCTACGAGCAGTACTTC	CASSTEVIGSYEQYF
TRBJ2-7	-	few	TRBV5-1	TGCGCCAGCAAGGGAACCAGGCCCTACGAGCAGTACTTC	CASKGTRPYEQYF
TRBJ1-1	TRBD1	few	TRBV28	TGTGCCAGCAGTGCGACCGACAGGGGCAGGGGGAACACTGAAGCTTTCTTT	CASSATDRGRGNTEAFF
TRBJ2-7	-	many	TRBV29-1	TGCAGCGTTGTGGGTAGGGAATTCTACGAGCAGTACTTC	CSVVGREFYEQYF
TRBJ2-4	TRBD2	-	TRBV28	TGTGCCAGCAGTTTATGGGGGGGGGGAAGGGCCAAAAACATTCAGTACTTC	CASSLWGGGRAKNIQYF
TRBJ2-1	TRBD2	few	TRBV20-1	TGCAGTGCCACCAGGTTAGCGGGAGGATTCGATGAGCAGTTCTTC	CSATRLAGGFDEQFF
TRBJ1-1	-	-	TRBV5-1	TGCGCCAGCAGCTTGGCAGGGTACGAAGCTTTCTTT	CASSLAGYEAFF
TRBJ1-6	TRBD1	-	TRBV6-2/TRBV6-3	TGTGCCAGCAGTTACCGGACAGGGGATTCACCCCTCCACTTT	CASSYRTGDSPLHF
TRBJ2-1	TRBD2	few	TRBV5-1	TGCGCCAGCAGCTTGGAACCCGGGACTAGCGGGAGGTTCCACAATGAGCAGTTCTTC	CASSLEPGTSGRFHNEQFF
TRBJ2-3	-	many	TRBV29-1	TGCAGCGCACGACTTGAAACAGATACGCAGTATTTT	CSARLETDTQYF
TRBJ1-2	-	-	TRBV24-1	TGTGCCACCAGTGATGTCCCAACATCCCCTAACTATGGCTACACCTTC	CATSDVPTSPNYGYTF
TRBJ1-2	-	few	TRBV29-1	TGCAGCGTTGTGAGGGAGGGCTATGGCTACACCTTC	CSVVREGYGYTF
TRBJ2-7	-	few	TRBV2	TGTGCCACCGAGATACTAGGGTCCTACGAGCAGTACTTC	CATEILGSYEQYF
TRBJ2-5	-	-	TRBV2	TGTGCCAGTGGACTAATCGAGACCCAGTACTTC	CASGLIETQYF
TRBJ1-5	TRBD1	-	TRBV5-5	TGTGCCAGCACCCAGGGGGGGACACACAATCAGCCCCAGCATTTT	CASTQGGTHNQPQHF
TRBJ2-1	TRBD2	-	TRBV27	TGTGCCAGCAGTTTAAGACCGGGACTAGCGGGAGACAATGAGCAGTTCTTC	CASSLRPGLAGDNEQFF
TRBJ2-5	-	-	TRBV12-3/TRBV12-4	TGTGCCAGCAGTCGGGGGGCGAGGGGTGGAGAGACCCAGTACTTC	CASSRGARGGETQYF
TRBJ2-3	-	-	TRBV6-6	TGTGCCAGCAGTTACGTTTTGGCAGACTACACAGATACGCAGTATTTT	CASSYVLADYTDTQYF
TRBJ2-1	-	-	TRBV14	TGTGCCAGCAGCCAAGACAGGTTAAATGAGCAGTTCTTC	CASSQDRLNEQFF
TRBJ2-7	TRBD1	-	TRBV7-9	TGTGCCAGCAGCTCCCAGGGGGCAGGGTACGAGCGGTACTTC	CASSSQGAGYERYF
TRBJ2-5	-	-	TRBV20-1	TGCAGTGCTAGTCAGGACTGGGCGGAGACCCAGTACTTC	CSASQDWAETQYF
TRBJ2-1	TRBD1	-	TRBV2	TGTGCCAGCAGGGGCGACAGGGGCCATGAGCAGTTCTTC	CASRGDRGHEQFF
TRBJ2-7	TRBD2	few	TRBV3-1	TGTGCCAGCGCACTGAGAGGCGGGGGGATTTACGAGCAGTACTTC	CASALRGGGIYEQYF
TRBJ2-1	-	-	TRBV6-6	TGTGCCAGCATGATCAGTCCGGAAAGGAGCAATGAGCAGTTCTTC	CASMISPERSNEQFF